Below are 8 T cell receptor beta chains sequenced from a single sample in a study of blood T cells in healthy people across ages. Next came a second PCR, run for about 6 to 11 cycles, which used a sample-barcoded 5' primer along with a J-beta primer mix. TCRdb re-called the 5' RACE reads through MiXCR, storing one row per CDR3 protein. This table holds 870,000 or so distinct CDR3 sequences, 29% found once. Sequenced material: blood. Receptors originate from an elderly woman in good health.

The chain joins TRBV14 to TRBJ1-1; 7 positions agree with TRBD1. Trimming cost V 0 bases and J 11 bases; bases outside gene matches: 6. Germline V gene sequence: CDR1 SGHDN, CDR2 FVKESK. The CDR3 consists of 13 residues. CDR3 bases: TGTGCCAGCAGCCAAGATAGGACAGGCACCGCTTTCTTT. Protein: CASSQDRTGTAFF. The variable domain in full, with the rest retrieved from reference TRBV14 and TRBJ1-1, is EAGVTQFPSHSVIEKGQTVTLRCDPISGHDNLYWYRRVMGKEIKFLLHFVKESKQDESGMPNNRFLAERTGGTYSTLKVQPAELEDSGVYFCASSQDRTGTAFFGQGTRLTVV.

Concerning this clonotype: A much larger clone sits a single nucleotide away, making a read error possible. V is TRBV12-3 or TRBV12-4 and J is TRBJ2-3; either TRBD1 or TRBD2 may supply D (6 bases each). This CDR3 region has 14 residues. For the CDR3, the DNA is TGTGCCAGCAGGTTAGGGGGGACGGGGGATACGCAGTATTTT. This encodes CASRLGGTGDTQYF.

This clonotype was counted a few times. With a much larger clone just one base away, this may be a read error. This chain uses TRBV4-1 with TRBJ2-1, with 10 bases lining up with TRBD1. Per the germline V gene, CDR1 is MGHRA and CDR2 is YSYEKL. The CDR3 contains 15 residues. The CDR3 region has the DNA TGCGCCAGCAGCCAAGAGATGACAGGGGGCGATGAGCGGTTCTTC. Translating it yields CASSQEMTGGDERFF.

This chain joins TRBV7-2 and TRBJ2-6; TRBD2 might be the D (6 bases). The germline V and J ends were trimmed by 3 bases and 13 bases, with 13 bases remaining between them. Germline assignment: CDR1 SGHTA and CDR2 FQGNSA. The CDR3 extends over 13 amino acids. The CDR3 protein is CASSFRTGAVLTF. CDR3 in DNA: TGTGCCAGCAGCTTCCGGACGGGAGCAGTCCTGACTTTC.

In its sample, this clonotype was seen a few times. The chain uses TRBV20-1 and TRBJ1-2, with D unclear. The CDR3 loop spans 14 amino acids. Germline V CDR1 and CDR2: DFQATT, SNEGSKA (reference sequence). The ends were cut back, 0 bases at V and 6 bases at J, with 14 bases in the middle. The CDR3 DNA follows: TGCAGTGCTAGAGATCCGAGAGGGTTGAATGGCTACACCTTC. Its translation: CSARDPRGLNGYTF.

This clonotype showed up just a few times. V and J are TRBV2 and TRBJ2-7; D unclear. The CDR3 is 14 residues long. Germline V gene data show CDR1 as SNHLY and CDR2 as FYNNEI. V was trimmed by 6 bases and J by 5 bases, leaving 17 bases between them. The CDR3 nucleotides are TGTGCCAGCAGAAAGAGGCCGGAGACCAACGAGCAGTACTTC. Encoded protein: CASRKRPETNEQYF.

About this clonotype itself: Sequence at one end of the junction differs from germline and may be a read error. The chain carries TRBV28 and TRBJ2-3; the D gene is possibly TRBD2 (6 bases). CDR3 length: 15 residues. CDR1 MDHEN and CDR2 SYDVKM come from the germline V gene. The CDR3 loop is CASSSGGSVTGTQYF. The CDR3 nucleotides are TGTGCCAGCAGCTCTGGGGGGTCGGTCACAGGTACGCAGTATTTT.

Ten or more counts support this clonotype. The chain employs TRBV6-2 or TRBV6-3 and TRBJ2-7; 8 nucleotides agree with TRBD1. Unmatched junction bases numbered 13, after V lost 5 bases and J lost 1 base. The germline CDR1 and CDR2 sequences are MNHEY and SVGEGT. The CDR3 is 17 amino acids. CDR3 sequence (DNA): TGTGCCAGCAGTGGCAGCTCGACAGGGGTAATTTCCTACGAGCAGTACTTC. It encodes CASSGSSTGVISYEQYF.